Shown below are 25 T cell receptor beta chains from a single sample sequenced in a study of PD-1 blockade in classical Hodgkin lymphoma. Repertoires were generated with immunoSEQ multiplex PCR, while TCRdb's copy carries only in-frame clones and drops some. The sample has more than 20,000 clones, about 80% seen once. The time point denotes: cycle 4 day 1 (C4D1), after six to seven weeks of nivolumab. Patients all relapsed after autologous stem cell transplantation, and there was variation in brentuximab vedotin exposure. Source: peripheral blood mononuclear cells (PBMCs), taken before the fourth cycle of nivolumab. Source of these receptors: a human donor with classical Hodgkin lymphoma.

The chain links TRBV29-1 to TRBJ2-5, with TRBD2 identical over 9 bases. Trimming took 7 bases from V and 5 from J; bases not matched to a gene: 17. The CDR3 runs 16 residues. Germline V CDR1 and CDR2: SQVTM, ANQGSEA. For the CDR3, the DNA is TGCAGCGCTGGTTCGGGTAGCGGGAGTGGTATCGAGACCCAGTACTTC. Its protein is CSAGSGSGSGIETQYF. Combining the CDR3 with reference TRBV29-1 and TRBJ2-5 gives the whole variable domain SAVISQKPSRDICQRGTSLTIQCQVDSQVTMMFWYRQQPGQSLTLIATANQGSEATYESGFVIDKFPISRPNLTFSTLTVSNMSPEDSSIYLCSAGSGSGSGIETQYFGPGTRLLVL.

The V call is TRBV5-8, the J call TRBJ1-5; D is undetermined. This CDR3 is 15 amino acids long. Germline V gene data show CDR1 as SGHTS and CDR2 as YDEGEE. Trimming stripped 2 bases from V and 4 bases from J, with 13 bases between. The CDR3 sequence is CASSFGFTANQPQHF. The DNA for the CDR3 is TGTGCCAGCAGCTTTGGCTTTACGGCAAATCAGCCCCAGCATTTT. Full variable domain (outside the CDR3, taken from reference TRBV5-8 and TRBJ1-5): EAGVTQSPTHLIKTRGQQATLRCSPISGHTSVYWYQQALGLGLQFLLWYDEGEERNRGNFPPRFSGRQFPNYSSELNVNALELEDSALYLCASSFGFTANQPQHFGDGTRLSIL.

The DNA for the CDR3 is TGTGCCAGCAGCTTGGGGAATGAGCAGTTCTTC. This gives the protein CASSLGNEQFF. The genes are TRBV11-2 and TRBJ2-1; D is unresolved. The ends were cut back, 3 bases at V and 7 bases at J, with 4 bases in the middle. The CDR3 has 11 residues. Per germline, CDR1 SGHAT and CDR2 FQNNGV.

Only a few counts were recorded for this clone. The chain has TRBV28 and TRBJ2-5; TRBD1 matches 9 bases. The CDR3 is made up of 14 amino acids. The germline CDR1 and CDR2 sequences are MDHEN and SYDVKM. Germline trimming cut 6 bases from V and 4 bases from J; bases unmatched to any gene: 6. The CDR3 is CASRDRGSGETQYF. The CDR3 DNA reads TGTGCCAGCAGGGACAGGGGTAGTGGAGAGACCCAGTACTTC.

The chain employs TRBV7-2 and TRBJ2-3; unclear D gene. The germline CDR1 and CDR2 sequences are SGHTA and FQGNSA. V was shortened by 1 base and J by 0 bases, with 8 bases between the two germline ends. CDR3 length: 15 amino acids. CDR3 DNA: TGTGCCAGCAGCTTAGTTGTGTTTAGCACAGATACGCAGTATTTT. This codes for CASSLVVFSTDTQYF.

The CDR3, as DNA: TGCAGCGTTGGGGTAGGACCTGGAGAGACCCAGTACTTC. As protein: CSVGVGPGETQYF. The rearrangement links TRBV29-1 to TRBJ2-5; D is ambiguous. CDR3 length: 13 residues. The ends were cut back, 4 bases at V and 4 bases at J, with 13 bases in the middle. Germline V gene data show CDR1 as SQVTM and CDR2 as ANQGSEA.

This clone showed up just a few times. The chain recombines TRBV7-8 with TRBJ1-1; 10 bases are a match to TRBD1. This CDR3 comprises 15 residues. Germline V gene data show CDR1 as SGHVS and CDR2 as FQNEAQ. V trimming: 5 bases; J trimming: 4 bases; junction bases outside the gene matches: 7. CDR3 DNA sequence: TGTGCCAGCAGCACTCGACAGGGGGCCCCCACTGAAGCTTTCTTT. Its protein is CASSTRQGAPTEAFF.

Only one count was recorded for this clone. CDR3 DNA: TGTGCCTGGAGGACAGGGGGAACCTACGAGCAGTACTTC. Its protein is CAWRTGGTYEQYF. The chain links TRBV30 to TRBJ2-7; TRBD1 matches at 9 bases. The junction had 2 bases not matched to a gene; V was cut back by 3 bases and J by 2 bases. Germline CDR1 GTSNPN, CDR2 SVGIG (reference sequence). The CDR3 contains 13 residues.

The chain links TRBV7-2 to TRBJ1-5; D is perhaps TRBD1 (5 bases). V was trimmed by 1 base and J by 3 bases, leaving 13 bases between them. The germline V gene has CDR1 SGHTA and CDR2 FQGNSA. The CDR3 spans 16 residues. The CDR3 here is CASSLGQGAFNQPQHF. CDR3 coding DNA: TGTGCCAGCAGCTTAGGGCAGGGCGCCTTCAATCAGCCCCAGCATTTT.

The CDR3 spells CASSVGQVTQETQYF. CDR3 sequence (DNA): TGTGCCAGCAGCGTCGGACAGGTTACCCAAGAGACCCAGTACTTC. The chain joins TRBV9 to TRBJ2-5; 7 bases are a match to TRBD1. The CDR3 covers 15 residues. The germline V gene has CDR1 SGDLS and CDR2 YYNGEE. The V gene end was trimmed by 2 bases and the J gene end by 1 base; junction bases not matched to a gene: 5.

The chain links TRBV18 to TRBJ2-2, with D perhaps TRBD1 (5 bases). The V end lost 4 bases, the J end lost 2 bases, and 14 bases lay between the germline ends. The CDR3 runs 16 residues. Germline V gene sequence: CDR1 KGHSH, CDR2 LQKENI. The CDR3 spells CASSLSWTPNTGELFF. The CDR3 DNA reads TGTGCCAGCTCACTTAGTTGGACACCAAACACCGGGGAGCTGTTTTTT.

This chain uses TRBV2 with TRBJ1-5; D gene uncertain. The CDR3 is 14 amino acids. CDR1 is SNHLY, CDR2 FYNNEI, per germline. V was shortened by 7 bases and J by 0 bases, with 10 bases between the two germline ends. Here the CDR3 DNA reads TGTGCCAGCAAAAAAAGAATTAGCAATCAGCCCCAGCATTTT. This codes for CASKKRISNQPQHF.

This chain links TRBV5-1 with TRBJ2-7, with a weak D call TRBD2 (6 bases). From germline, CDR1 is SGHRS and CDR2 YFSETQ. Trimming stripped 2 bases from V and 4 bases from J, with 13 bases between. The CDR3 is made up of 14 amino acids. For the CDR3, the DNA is TGCGCCAGCAGCTTATCGGGAGAAGGTTACGAGCAGTACTTC. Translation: CASSLSGEGYEQYF.

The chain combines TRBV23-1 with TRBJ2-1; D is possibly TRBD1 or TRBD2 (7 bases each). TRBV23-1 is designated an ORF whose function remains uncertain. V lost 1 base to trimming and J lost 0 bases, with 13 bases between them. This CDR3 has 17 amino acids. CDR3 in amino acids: CASSQYRGGSSYNEQFF. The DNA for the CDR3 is TGCGCCAGCAGTCAATACAGGGGCGGGAGCTCCTACAATGAGCAGTTCTTC.

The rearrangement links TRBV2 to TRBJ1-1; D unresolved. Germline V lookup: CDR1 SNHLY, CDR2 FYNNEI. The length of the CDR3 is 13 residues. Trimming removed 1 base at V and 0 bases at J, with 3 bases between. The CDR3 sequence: CASSEELNTEAFF. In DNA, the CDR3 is TGTGCCAGCAGTGAAGAATTGAACACTGAAGCTTTCTTT.

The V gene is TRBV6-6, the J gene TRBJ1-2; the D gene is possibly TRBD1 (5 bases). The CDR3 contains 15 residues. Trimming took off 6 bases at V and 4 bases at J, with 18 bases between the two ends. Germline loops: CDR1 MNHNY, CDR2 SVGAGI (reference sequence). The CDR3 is CASRNGRDGVYGYTF. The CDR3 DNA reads TGTGCCAGCAGAAATGGCCGGGACGGCGTCTATGGCTACACCTTC.

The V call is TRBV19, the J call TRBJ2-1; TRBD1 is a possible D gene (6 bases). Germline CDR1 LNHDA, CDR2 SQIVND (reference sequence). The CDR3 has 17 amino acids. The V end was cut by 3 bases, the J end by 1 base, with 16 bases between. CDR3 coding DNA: TGTGCCAGTAGTATCTCCCTGGACAGAATGTCCTACAATGAGCAGTTCTTC. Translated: CASSISLDRMSYNEQFF.

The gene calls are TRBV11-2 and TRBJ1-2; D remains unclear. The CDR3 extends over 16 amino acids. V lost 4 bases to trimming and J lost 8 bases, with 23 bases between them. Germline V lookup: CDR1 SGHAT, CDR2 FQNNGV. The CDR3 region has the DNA TGTGCCAGCAGCTCCCCTTACCCTGGACGGGGAGACGGCTACACCTTC. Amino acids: CASSSPYPGRGDGYTF.

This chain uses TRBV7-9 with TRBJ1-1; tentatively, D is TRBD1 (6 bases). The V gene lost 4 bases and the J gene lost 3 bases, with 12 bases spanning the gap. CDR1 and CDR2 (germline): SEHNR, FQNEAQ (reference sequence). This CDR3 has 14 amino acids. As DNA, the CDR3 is TGTGCCAGCAGCTCCGCAGGGGCTCACACTGAAGCTTTCTTT. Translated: CASSSAGAHTEAFF.

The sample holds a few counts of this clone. CDR3 amino acids: CASSFGVTYEQYF. The CDR3 region has the DNA TGTGCCAGCAGCTTTGGAGTAACCTACGAGCAGTACTTC. The chain uses TRBV5-4 and TRBJ2-7, with unresolved D. Germline V gene lookup returns CDR1 SGHNT and CDR2 YYREEE (reference sequence). This CDR3 region has 13 residues. Trimming cost V 2 bases and J 2 bases, with 8 bases left between them.

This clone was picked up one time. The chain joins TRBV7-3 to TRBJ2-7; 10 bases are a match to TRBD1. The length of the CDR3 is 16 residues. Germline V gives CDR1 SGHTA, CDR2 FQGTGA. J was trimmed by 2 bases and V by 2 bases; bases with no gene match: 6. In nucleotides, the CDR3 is TGTGCCAGCAGCTTAGCCCGGACAGGGGGTGCCTACGAGCAGTACTTC. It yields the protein CASSLARTGGAYEQYF.

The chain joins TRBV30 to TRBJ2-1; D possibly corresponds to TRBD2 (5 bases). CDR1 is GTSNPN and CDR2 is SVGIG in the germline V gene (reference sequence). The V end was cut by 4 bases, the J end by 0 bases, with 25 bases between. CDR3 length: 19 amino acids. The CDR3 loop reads CAWTLKRAPGRSSYNEQFF. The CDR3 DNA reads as TGTGCCTGGACCCTCAAGAGGGCCCCCGGCCGGAGCTCCTACAATGAGCAGTTCTTC.

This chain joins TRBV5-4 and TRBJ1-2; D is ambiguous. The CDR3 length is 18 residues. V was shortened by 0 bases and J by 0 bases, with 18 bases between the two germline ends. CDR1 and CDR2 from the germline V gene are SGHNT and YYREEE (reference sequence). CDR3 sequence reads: CASSLGLVVQSTNYGYTF. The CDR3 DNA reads TGTGCCAGCAGCTTGGGGTTGGTGGTGCAGTCTACTAACTATGGCTACACCTTC.

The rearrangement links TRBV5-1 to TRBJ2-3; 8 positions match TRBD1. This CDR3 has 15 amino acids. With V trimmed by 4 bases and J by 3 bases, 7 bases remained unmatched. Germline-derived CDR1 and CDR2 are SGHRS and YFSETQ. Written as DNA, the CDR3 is TGCGCCAGCAGCATCGGACAGGGAAGGACAGATACGCAGTATTTT. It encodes CASSIGQGRTDTQYF.

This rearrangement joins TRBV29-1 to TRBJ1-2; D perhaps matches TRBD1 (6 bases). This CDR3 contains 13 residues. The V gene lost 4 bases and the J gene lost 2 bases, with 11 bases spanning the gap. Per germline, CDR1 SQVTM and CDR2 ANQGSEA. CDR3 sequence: CSVGGRGNYGYTF. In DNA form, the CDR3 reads TGCAGCGTTGGGGGTAGGGGGAACTATGGCTACACCTTC.